This T cell receptor beta chain was recovered during a study of blood T cell repertoires in COVID-19. Donors were grouped by their self-reported clinical history. Exposed participants came across a COVID-19 case within 2 weeks before study entry. Profiling relied on immunoSEQ multiplex PCR, and the TCRdb table lists in-frame clones only, not all of them. The sample carries 200,000 to 250,000 clones, about 87% recorded once. Sequencing input: PBMCs or T cells enriched from blood (not recorded which). This TCR was sampled from a woman under 40 who had been exposed to COVID-19.

The DNA of the CDR3 is TGTGCCAGCAGCTTAGTCCAACCAGGGGGCCACTATGGCTACACCTTC. Its translation: CASSLVQPGGHYGYTF. The chain links TRBV11-3 to TRBJ1-2, with 8 bases matching TRBD1. From germline, CDR1 is SGHNT and CDR2 YENEEA. Unmatched junction bases numbered 7, after V lost 1 base and J lost 3 bases. This CDR3 spans 16 amino acids.